The present T cell receptor (beta chain) was sequenced within a study of blood T cell repertoires in COVID-19. Study-wide context: The United States, Italy and Spain provided the acute and convalescent COVID-19 samples.

Profiling relied on immunoSEQ multiplex PCR, and the TCRdb table lists in-frame clones only, not all of them. The sample has under 200,000 clones; approximately 81% are singletons. This CDR3 contains 14 residues. V lost 4 bases and J lost 4, with 13 bases in between. Germline V gene data show CDR1 as LGHDT and CDR2 as YNNKEL (reference sequence). The source of this sequence is a woman aged 45-65 years with COVID-19, enrolled during active disease. The chain links TRBV3-1 (or the pseudogene TRBV3-2) to TRBJ2-5; D is possibly TRBD1 (5 bases). Sequences were obtained from peripheral blood. For the CDR3, the DNA is TGTGCCAGCAGCCCCCCAGGGAAGCGAGAGACCCAGTACTTC. It translates to CASSPPGKRETQYF.